The subject of this entry is one T cell receptor beta chain. Methods used by the authors: It was from reference gene primer amplification that nucleated cell counts were estimated. Libraries were prepared by immunoSEQ multiplex PCR; TCRdb keeps only in-frame clonotypes and omits some of them. V, J and clone size are those of that table, while D and trimming were read from the DNA. The sample comprises around 200,000 clones, 87% of which are singletons, and about 12% rests with the top ten. These data come from a study of blood T cell repertoires in COVID-19. Study context: Sites in the United States, Italy and Spain provided acute and convalescent COVID-19 samples. Sources were T cells, B-cell-depleted T cells, or PBMCs; the material itself was cDNA or gDNA.

The CDR3 extends over 14 amino acids. Germline lookup yields CDR1 SGHNT and CDR2 YYREEE (reference sequence). The V end lost 0 bases, the J end lost 2 bases, and 8 bases lay between the germline ends. Sample: peripheral blood. The sequence derives from a woman in her late teens or twenties who had recovered from COVID-19. The V and J genes are TRBV5-4 and TRBJ1-1; D might be TRBD1 (5 bases). The DNA of the CDR3 is TGTGCCAGCAGCTTGGGCGGGGGTAACACTGAAGCTTTCTTT. It specifies CASSLGGGNTEAFF. Full variable domain (rest looked up from reference TRBV5-4 and TRBJ1-1): ETGVTQSPTHLIKTRGQQVTLRCSSQSGHNTVSWYQQALGQGPQFIFQYYREEENGRGNFPPRFSGLQFPNYSSELNVNALELDDSALYLCASSLGGGNTEAFFGQGTRLTVV.